This T cell receptor beta chain was profiled in a study of siplizumab effects on memory and regulatory T cells. For this clone: Antigen: not known.

Measured with immunoSEQ multiplex PCR; TCRdb has only the in-frame clones, and not every one. The table lists approximately 100,000 clones, around 94% of them singletons, with roughly 1.3% in the top ten. Germline-derived CDR1 and CDR2 are SGHAT and FQNNGV. The CDR3 extends over 16 amino acids. Trimming cost V 6 bases and J 4 bases, with 20 bases left between them. Study-wide results and limits: The average Treg-derived proportion among mappable alloreactive CD4+ clones was 65% to 75% with siplizumab versus under 35% in controls.

The receptor's source is a human donor in good health. Input material: non-Treg CD4+ T cells sorted from blood. This rearrangement joins TRBV11-2 to TRBJ2-3, with D tentatively TRBD2 (5 bases). The CDR3 spells CASRHGGLSRSDTQYF. CDR3 DNA: TGTGCCAGCAGGCATGGTGGACTCTCCAGGTCAGATACGCAGTATTTT.